Included here is one TCR beta chain sequence, with context. This clonotype was counted only a few times. The clone's antigen remains unknown. Base-call qualities are not available, and no considerably larger clone is one nucleotide away. These data are taken from a study of relationships among human T cell subsets (dated by TCRdb to about 2010). Background on the whole study: The study sequenced eight distinct T cell populations from blood: pan T, CD8 cytotoxic, regulatory, Th1, Th2, naive plus transitional, activated and memory cells. Study-level results and caveats: The bead-based sorting could not exclude a CD4+CD8+ double-positive population. Substantial sharing of CDR3s among Th1, Th2 and regulatory T cells was interpreted as suggestive of stochastic cell fate choices. More than 55% of CD8+ cytotoxic sequences came from clones with more than 100 reads, while the regulatory and Th2 subsets showed few clones of that size. V, D and J usage, CDR3 length and N-nucleotide additions showed no statistically significant differences among the seven subsets.

Starting from positively selected CD4+ cells, anti-CD25 beads were used to select CD4+CD25+ regulatory T cells. To isolate the T cell subsets, Miltenyi superparamagnetic beads coated with subset-specific monoclonal antibodies were used. Every T cell population was isolated from peripheral blood. Ficoll separation of whole blood yielded mononuclear cells, and anti-CD14 microbeads were then used to deplete the monocytes. Isolated cell populations were immediately resuspended in RNAprotect reagent. The library was generated by multiplex PCR. Sequenced on a 454 GS FLX. TCR alpha and beta CDR3 regions were amplified from mRNA by semiquantitative ARM-PCR. In ARM-PCR, tagged nested gene-specific primers were applied first, and communal superprimers then carried out the exponential amplification. Before the first-round PCR products went through the second amplification round, exonuclease was used to remove the nested primers. Amplicons were sequenced on the 454 platform, which allows rapid sequencing of millions of DNA fragments without cloning bias. A read mappable to both V and J germline segments was defined as an effective read. Per the original workflow: Reads were assigned to germline V, D and J segments with IRmap, which uses pyromap, a Smith-Waterman modification adapted to 454 sequencing errors. D-beta assignments were filtered using cutoffs set at the 99th percentile of alignment scores from simulated random sequences. CDR3 was defined as the amino acids between the conserved V-segment Y[YFLI]C motif and the J-segment [FW]GXGT motif. A compound Poisson process model, previously applied to large-scale EST data, was used to estimate repertoire diversity. A cross-contamination detection procedure was applied to argue against sample contamination as the source of shared CDR3s. Through fastp at Q25 and MiXCR, TCRdb rebuilt clones from the public reads, retaining in-frame beta chains. Here each entry gathers all rows of one CDR3 protein and keeps the most common genes and DNA. The V and J calls and clone size come from TCRdb's table, not from the authors' own analysis. Within this sample are fewer than 15,000 distinct CDR3 sequences, with over 45% of them counted one time only. 2.1% of the sample is taken by the ten largest.

V and J lose 0 bases and 4 bases, and a span of 12 bases separates them. The germline V gene provides CDR1 SGHRS and CDR2 YFSETQ. The CDR3 runs 15 residues from the cysteine to the phenylalanine. Kept here is only the CDR3 DNA, which spans 45 bases and is read in frame from base 1. This receptor was identified in a man aged 35-49 years in good health. Recombination joined TRBV5-1 with TRBJ2-3; TRBD2 is perhaps the D gene, given 5 matching bases. The sample was Tregs sorted from blood. The CDR3 region reads CASSLGDGGADTQYF. The sequence in DNA is TGCGCCAGCAGCTTGGGGGATGGAGGAGCAGATACGCAGTATTTT.